This T cell receptor beta chain derives from a study of metastatic and nonmetastatic thyroid tumors. Study overall: Where malignant and benign thyroid patients were concerned, repertoires were compared across blood and tumor or nodule tissue.

Each patient went into thyroid surgery without having received any treatment. Concerning this clone: Its specificity is unknown.

How the authors handled the data: What underpinned the distant-metastasis classifier for papillary thyroid cancer was the set of CDR3 differences across clinicopathological groups. TCRdb re-analyzed the PCR reads through MiXCR. In this record, the V and J calls reflect TCRdb's handling and not the investigators' own analysis. The table lists about 4,200 clones, around 32% of them singletons, with around 48% in the top ten. This CDR3 is 12 amino acids long. V lost 7 bases to trimming and J lost 3 bases, with 12 bases between them. Germline V CDR1 and CDR2: DFQATT, SNEGSKA (reference sequence). Study conclusions and caveats: Patients with malignant thyroid tumors reportedly had significantly higher TCR beta diversity than those with benign nodules, in blood and tumor.

The receptor comes from a male donor with papillary thyroid cancer or a benign thyroid nodule (not recorded which). Some clones in this sample may be carry-over from other donors' samples. Sequencing used adjacent normal tissue. The chain has TRBV20-1 and TRBJ1-2; D gene uncertain. CDR3 residues: CSGSESYYGYTF. CDR3 nucleotides: TGCAGTGGTAGCGAGAGCTACTATGGCTACACCTTC.